This TCR beta chain was captured in a study of T cell responses to AZD1222 COVID-19 vaccine. The data were produced by immunoSEQ multiplex PCR, yet TCRdb's version contains in-frame clones alone and is incomplete. The sample records 80,000 to 100,000 clones, approximately 85% being singletons. The TCR sequence derives from an adult who received the AZD1222 COVID-19 vaccine. The starting material was peripheral blood, obtained 28 days after the second AZD1222 dose.

CDR3 sequence reads: CASITGNTGELFF. Written as DNA, the CDR3 is TGTGCCAGCATCACGGGGAACACCGGGGAGCTGTTTTTT. The chain has TRBV6-5 and TRBJ2-2; no clear D gene. Germline V gene data show CDR1 as MNHEY and CDR2 as SVGAGI. The CDR3 is 13 amino acids. The V gene lost 7 bases and the J gene lost 1 base, with 7 bases spanning the gap.